This T cell receptor (beta chain) was observed in a study of T cell repertoires in cytomegalovirus infection. Across the study: Recently identified HLA-C-restricted CMV epitopes and well-studied HLA-B-restricted CMV epitopes were used by the study. Carrying CMV and the relevant HLA type showed in public TCR beta signatures. Overall study results and limits: Cumulated frequencies of public TCR beta families served to identify carriers of CMV plus the relevant HLA.

V lost 7 bases to trimming and J lost 0 bases, with 17 bases between them. The V gene's germline CDR1 is MDHEN and CDR2 SYDVKM. This CDR3 spans 16 amino acids. Note on this clonotype: The antigen is not known.

TCRdb passed the reads through MiXCR, listing each CDR3 protein once. The sample gives some 350,000 distinct CDR3 sequences, almost 30% of which show up once; about 20% is in the top ten. This sequence was found in a human donor in good health (CMV status not recorded). Some clones in this sample may be carry-over from other donors' samples. The input for sequencing was cultured PBMCs, taken from culture after CMV antigen stimulation. J is TRBJ2-3 and V is TRBV28, with D perhaps assigned TRBD1 or TRBD2 (6 bases each). The CDR3 DNA reads TGTGCCAGCAACCCTACGACGGGGGCTAGCACAGATACGCAGTATTTT. It yields the protein CASNPTTGASTDTQYF.